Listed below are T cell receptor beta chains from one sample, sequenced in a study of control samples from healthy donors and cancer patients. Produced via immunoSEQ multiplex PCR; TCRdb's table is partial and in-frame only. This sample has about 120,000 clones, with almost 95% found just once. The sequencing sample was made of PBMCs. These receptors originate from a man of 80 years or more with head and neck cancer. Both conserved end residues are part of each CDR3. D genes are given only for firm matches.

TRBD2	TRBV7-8	CASSLVPQAGGWETQYF
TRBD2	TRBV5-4	CASSSLGGGAYNEQFF
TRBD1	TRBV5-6	CASSWGTGTDTQYF
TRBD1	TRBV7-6	CASSQDRGEQYF
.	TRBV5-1	CASSLTVMNTEAFF
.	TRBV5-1	CASSPSGANVLTF
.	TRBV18	CASSPSQPRMNTEAFF
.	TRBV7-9	CASSLSKNIQYF
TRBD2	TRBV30	CAWSVSGGPVETQYF
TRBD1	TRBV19	CASSTTGGDTEAFF
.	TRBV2	CASSEALLREQYF
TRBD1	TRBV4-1	CASSEQGVQPQHF
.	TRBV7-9	CASSSKDSTVEF
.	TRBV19	CASGRQPRNSPLHF
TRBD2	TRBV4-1	CASSQFGGGRETQYF
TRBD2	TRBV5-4	CASSLVGGSSYNEQFF
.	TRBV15	CATSRDRSYEQYF
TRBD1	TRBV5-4	CASSRRDSDNEQFF
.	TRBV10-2	CASRTSGGGNYGYTF
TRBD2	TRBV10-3	CAISRTSELSTDTQYF
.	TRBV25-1	CASSEYEGYSEKLFF
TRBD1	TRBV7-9	CASSPRSTGGTYEQYF
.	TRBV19	CASSPRTATSGNTIYF
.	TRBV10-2	CASTEGVNTEAFF